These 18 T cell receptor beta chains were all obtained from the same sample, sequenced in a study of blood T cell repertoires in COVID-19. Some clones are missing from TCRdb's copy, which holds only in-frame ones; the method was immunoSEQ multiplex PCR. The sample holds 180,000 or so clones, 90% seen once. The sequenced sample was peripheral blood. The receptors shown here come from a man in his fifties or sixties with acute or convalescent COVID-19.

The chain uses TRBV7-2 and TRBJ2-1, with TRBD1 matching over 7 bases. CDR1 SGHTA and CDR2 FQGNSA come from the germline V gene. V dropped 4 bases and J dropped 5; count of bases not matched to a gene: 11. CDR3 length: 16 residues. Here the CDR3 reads CASSSPGQKTNNEQFF. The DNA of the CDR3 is TGTGCCAGCAGCTCACCGGGACAGAAGACAAACAATGAGCAGTTCTTC.

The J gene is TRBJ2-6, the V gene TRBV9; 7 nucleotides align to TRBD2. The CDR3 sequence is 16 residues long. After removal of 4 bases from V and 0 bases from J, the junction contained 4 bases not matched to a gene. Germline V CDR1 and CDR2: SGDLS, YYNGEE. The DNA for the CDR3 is TGTGCCAGCAGCCCCGGCGGGAGCTCTGGGGCCAACGTCCTGACTTTC. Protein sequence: CASSPGGSSGANVLTF. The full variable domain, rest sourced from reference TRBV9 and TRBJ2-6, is DSGVTQTPKHLITATGQRVTLRCSPRSGDLSVYWYQQSLDQGLQFLIQYYNGEERAKGNILERFSAQQFPDLHSELNLSSLELGDSALYFCASSPGGSSGANVLTFGAGSRLTVL.

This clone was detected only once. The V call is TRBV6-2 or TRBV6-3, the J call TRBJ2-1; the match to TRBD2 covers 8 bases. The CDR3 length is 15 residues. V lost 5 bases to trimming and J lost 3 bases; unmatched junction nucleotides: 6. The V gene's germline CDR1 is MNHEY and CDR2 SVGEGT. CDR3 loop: CASSASGGFYNEQFF. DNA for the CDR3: TGTGCCAGCAGTGCGAGCGGGGGCTTCTACAATGAGCAGTTCTTC.

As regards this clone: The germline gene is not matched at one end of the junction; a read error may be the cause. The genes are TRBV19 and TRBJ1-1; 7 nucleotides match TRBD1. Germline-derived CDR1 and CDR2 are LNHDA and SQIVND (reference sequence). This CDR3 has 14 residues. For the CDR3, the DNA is TGTGCCAGTATTCAGACAGGGCTAAACACTAAAGCTTTCTTT. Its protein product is CASIQTGLNTKAFF.

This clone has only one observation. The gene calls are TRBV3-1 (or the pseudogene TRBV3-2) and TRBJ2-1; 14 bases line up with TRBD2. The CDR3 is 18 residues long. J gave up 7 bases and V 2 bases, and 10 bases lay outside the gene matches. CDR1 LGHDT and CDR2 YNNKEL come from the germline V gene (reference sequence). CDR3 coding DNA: TGTGCCAGCAGCCAACGTACCGGGACTAGCGGGAGAAGGAATGAGCAGTTCTTC. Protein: CASSQRTGTSGRRNEQFF.

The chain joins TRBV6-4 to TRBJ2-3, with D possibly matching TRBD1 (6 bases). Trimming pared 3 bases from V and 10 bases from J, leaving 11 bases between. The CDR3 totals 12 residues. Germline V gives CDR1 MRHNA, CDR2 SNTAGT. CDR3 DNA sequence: TGTGCCAGCAGTGAAGGGGCAGGGGCGCAGTATTTT. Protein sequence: CASSEGAGAQYF.

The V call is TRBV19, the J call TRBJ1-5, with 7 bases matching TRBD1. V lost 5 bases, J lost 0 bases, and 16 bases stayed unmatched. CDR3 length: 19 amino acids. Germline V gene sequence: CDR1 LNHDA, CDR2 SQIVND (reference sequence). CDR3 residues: CASSSDIGTAIYSNQPQHF. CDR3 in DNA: TGTGCCAGTAGTTCCGATATCGGGACAGCTATTTATAGCAATCAGCCCCAGCATTTT.

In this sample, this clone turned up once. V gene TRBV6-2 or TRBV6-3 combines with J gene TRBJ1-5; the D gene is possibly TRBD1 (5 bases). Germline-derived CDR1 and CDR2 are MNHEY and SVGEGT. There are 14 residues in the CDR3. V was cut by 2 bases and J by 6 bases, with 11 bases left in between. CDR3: CASSYGGASQPQHF. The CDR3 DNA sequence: TGTGCCAGCAGTTACGGAGGGGCGAGTCAGCCCCAGCATTTT.

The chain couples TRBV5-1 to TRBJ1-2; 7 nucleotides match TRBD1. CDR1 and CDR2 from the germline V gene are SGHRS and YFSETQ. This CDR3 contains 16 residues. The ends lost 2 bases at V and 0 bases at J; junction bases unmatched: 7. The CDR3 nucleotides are TGCGCCAGCAGCTTCCCGGTGGACAGGACTAACTATGGCTACACCTTC. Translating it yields CASSFPVDRTNYGYTF.

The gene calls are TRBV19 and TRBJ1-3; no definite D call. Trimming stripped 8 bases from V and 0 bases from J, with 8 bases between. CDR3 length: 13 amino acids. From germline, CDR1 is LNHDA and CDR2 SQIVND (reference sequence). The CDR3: CASRGSSGNTIYF. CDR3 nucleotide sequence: TGTGCCAGTCGAGGGAGCTCTGGAAACACCATATATTTT.

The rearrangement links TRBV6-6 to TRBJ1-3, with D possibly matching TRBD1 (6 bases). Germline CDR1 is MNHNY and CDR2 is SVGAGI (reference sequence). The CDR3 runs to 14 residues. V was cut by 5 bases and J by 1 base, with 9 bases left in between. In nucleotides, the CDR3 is TGTGCCAGCAGTGGGGGGGCATCTGGAAACACCATATATTTT. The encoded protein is CASSGGASGNTIYF.

CDR3 sequence reads: CASSPRQGAYEQYF. The CDR3, as DNA: TGTGCCAGCAGCCCTCGACAGGGGGCCTACGAGCAGTACTTC. The V call is TRBV7-9, the J call TRBJ2-7; 9 positions match TRBD1. This CDR3 contains 14 residues. V shed 5 bases, J shed 2 bases, and the junction held 4 bases outside the gene matches. Germline loops: CDR1 SEHNR, CDR2 FQNEAQ (reference sequence).

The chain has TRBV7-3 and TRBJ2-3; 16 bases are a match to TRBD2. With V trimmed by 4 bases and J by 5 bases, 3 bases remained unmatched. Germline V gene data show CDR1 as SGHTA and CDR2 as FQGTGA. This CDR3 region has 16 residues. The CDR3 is CASSSGLAGGIDTQYF. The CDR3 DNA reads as TGTGCCAGCAGCTCGGGACTAGCGGGAGGGATAGATACGCAGTATTTT.

The CDR3 DNA reads as TGTGCCACCAGTGGTGGTTCACTGGAGACCCAGTACTTC. Its protein product is CATSGGSLETQYF. This sequence joins TRBV24-1 and TRBJ2-5; D not resolved. The CDR3 totals 13 residues. Deletions cut 5 bases from V and 5 bases from J, with 11 bases between. Germline V CDR1 and CDR2: KGHDR, SFDVKD.

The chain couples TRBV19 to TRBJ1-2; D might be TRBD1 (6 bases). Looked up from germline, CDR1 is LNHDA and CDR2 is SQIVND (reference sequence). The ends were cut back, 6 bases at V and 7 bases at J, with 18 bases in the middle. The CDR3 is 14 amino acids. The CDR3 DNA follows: TGTGCCAGTAGCCCGAGTGGGGGGGCGCCTGGCTACACCTTC. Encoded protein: CASSPSGGAPGYTF.

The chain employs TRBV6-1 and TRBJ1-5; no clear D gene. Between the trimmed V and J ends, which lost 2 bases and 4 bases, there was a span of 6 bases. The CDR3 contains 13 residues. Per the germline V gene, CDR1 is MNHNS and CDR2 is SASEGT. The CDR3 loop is CASSEFQNQPQHF. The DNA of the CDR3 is TGTGCCAGCAGTGAATTCCAGAATCAGCCCCAGCATTTT.

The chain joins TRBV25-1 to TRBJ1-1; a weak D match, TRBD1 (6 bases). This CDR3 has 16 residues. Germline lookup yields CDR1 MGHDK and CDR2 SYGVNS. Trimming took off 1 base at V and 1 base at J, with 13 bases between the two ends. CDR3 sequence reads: CASSESGGRPNTEAFF. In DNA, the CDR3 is TGTGCCAGCAGTGAATCTGGGGGCAGACCGAACACTGAAGCTTTCTTT.

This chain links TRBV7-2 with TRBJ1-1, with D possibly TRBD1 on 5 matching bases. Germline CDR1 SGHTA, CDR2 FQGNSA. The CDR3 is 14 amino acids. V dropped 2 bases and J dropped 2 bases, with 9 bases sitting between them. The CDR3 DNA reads TGTGCCAGCAGCTTACAAGGGGCAAACACTGAAGCTTTCTTT. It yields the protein CASSLQGANTEAFF.